Given below is one TCR beta chain in context. The sample belongs to a study of T-cell memory formation after mild COVID-19. CDR1 and CDR2 (germline): LGHDT, YNNKEL (reference sequence). Trimming removed 1 base from V and 6 bases from J; junction bases left unmatched: 9. This CDR3 comprises 15 residues. After 5'RACE with constant-segment primers, TCR alpha and TCR beta cDNA libraries carrying sample barcodes and UMIs were obtained. MiXCR, run by TCRdb on the 5' RACE reads, gives a single entry per CDR3 protein. The table includes around 300,000 distinct CDR3 sequences, roughly 15% detected once. This chain links TRBV3-1 with TRBJ2-7; 7 bases match TRBD1. Sequenced material: PBMCs or a T cell subset sorted from them (not recorded which). The TCR comes from a young man who had mild COVID-19 (a few samples of this study predate the infection). Cell type and time point are not known. CDR3: CASSQVGTGAGEQYF. For the CDR3, the DNA is TGTGCCAGCAGCCAAGTTGGTACAGGGGCTGGCGAGCAGTACTTC.